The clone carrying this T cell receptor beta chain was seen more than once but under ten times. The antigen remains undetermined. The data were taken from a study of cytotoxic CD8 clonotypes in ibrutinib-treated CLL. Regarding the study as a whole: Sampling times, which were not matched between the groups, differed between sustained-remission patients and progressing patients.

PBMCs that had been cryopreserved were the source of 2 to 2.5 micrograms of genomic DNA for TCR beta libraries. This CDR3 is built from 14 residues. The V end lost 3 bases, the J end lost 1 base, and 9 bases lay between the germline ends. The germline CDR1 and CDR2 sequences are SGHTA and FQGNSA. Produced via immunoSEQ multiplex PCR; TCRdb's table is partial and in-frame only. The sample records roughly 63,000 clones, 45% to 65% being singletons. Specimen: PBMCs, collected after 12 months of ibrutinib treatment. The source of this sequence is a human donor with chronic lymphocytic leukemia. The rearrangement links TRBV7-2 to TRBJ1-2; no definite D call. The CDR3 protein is CASSFSRGNYGYTF. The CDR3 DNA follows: TGTGCCAGCAGCTTTTCGCGCGGTAACTATGGCTACACCTTC.